The subject of this entry is one T cell receptor (beta chain). Its antigen has not been determined. No much larger clone is present one base from it, and per-base qualities are unavailable. The immunoSEQ Assay was the method used to sequence TCRbeta CDR3 regions. After extraction, genomic DNA underwent amplification by bias-controlled multiplex PCR, followed by high-throughput sequencing. The original methods were these. Collapsing and filtering of sequences were performed to quantify the absolute abundance of each unique TCRbeta CDR3 region. Usable DNA was measured by amplifying reference genes present in all nucleated cells, and TCRbeta template counts were normalized to that usable DNA to estimate T cell fraction. Repertoire TCRs were annotated as SARS-CoV-2-specific by exact matching of V gene, CDR3 amino acid sequence and J gene to a known reactive TCR set. The reference SARS-CoV-2 TCR set came from MIRA and was filtered for enrichment in COVID-19-positive ImmuneCODE repertoires, removing public or cross-reactive TCRs. Using the MIRA antigens, annotated TCRs were further analysed by specific ORF or by position within an ORF. Breadth was defined as annotated unique rearrangements over total unique productive rearrangements; depth was the summed frequency of those rearrangements. TCR breadth was compared between groups using two-sided Wilcoxon rank-sum tests. Here the immuneACCESS table is served through TCRdb, limited to in-frame sequences with V and J called. Missing clones are a known gap in these copies; in checked studies unresolved V genes cover under half, and the rest lacks a known reason. V and J calls and clone size come straight from that table; D and trimming were deduced from the DNA. For this sample there are just over 350,000 clones; 80% to 90% appear just once. 3% to 4% of the sample is taken by the ten largest.

The treatment or condition tag for this specimen amounts to: roughly 19 received Ad26.COV2.S at low or high dose, single or two shots; 5 received placebo; per-sample allocation not given. Repertoires of vaccine and placebo recipients were sequenced from samples taken on day 63 after the first injection. In Cohort 1b, more than 20 adults aged 18-55 years were enrolled at a single site in Boston, USA, between 29 July and 7 August 2020. Ad26.COV2.S was a replication-incompetent adenovirus type 26 vector that expressed a prefusion-stabilized SARS-CoV-2 spike protein derived from the original Wuhan strain. From a lookup of the germline V gene (reference sequence), CDR1 and CDR2 are LGHDT and YNNKEL. The CDR3 runs 13 residues from the cysteine to the phenylalanine. The kept DNA is CDR3 alone, 39 bases in frame from the first base. Relative to germline, V is 1 base shorter and J is 3 bases shorter, with 7 bases between their ends.

This sample is drawn from a study of Ad26.COV2.S vaccination and SARS-CoV-2 variants (dated by TCRdb to the early 2020s). For the study in its entirety: Vaccine-arm donors were drawn from COV1001, a multicentre, randomized, double-blind, placebo-controlled phase I-IIa trial of Ad26.COV2.S in healthy adults. Ad26.COV2.S was given intramuscularly at 5x10^10 or 1x10^11 viral particles, as a single shot or as two shots 56 days apart. The specificity and breadth of SARS-CoV-2-reactive T cell receptors after Ad26.COV2.S vaccination were assessed by TCRbeta repertoire sequencing. A total of 32 samples were included in the TCR-sequenced set, comprising around 19 Ad26.COV2.S vaccine recipients, 5 placebo recipients and 8 SARS-CoV-2 convalescent individuals. Participants in the trial were split at random into five groups of five each, receiving low-dose or high-dose Ad26.COV2.S once or twice, or else placebo on both occasions. Investigators remained blinded to trial group allocation during experiments and outcome assessment.

General findings and caveats noted by the study authors: Vaccine and placebo recipients had similar non-spike TCR breadth, a finding consistent with the vaccine containing only spike. Substantial breadth of spike-specific CD8+ and CD4+ T cell responses was reported after vaccination. It was noted by the authors that total T cell responses may have been underestimated by the TCR breadth and depth analyses. Ad26.COV2.S recipients had higher spike-specific TCR breadth than placebo recipients (P = 0.0014). The study lacked the statistical power to compare responses across vaccine doses or regimens.

This material consisted of peripheral blood, taken in a trial of Ad26.COV2.S vaccine versus placebo. This sequence was found in a person between 18 and 60 years old who received the Ad26.COV2.S COVID-19 vaccine or a placebo. The sequence links TRBV3-1 (or the pseudogene TRBV3-2) to TRBJ2-7; TRBD2 might be the D gene, on 5 matching bases. The CDR3 is CASSQGAGYEQYF. In nucleotide form, the sequence is TGTGCCAGCAGCCAAGGGGCGGGCTACGAGCAGTACTTC.